The next 16 T cell receptor beta chains were all read from a single sample in a study of blood T cell repertoires in COVID-19. Sequenced by immunoSEQ multiplex PCR; TCRdb stores in-frame clones only, minus some. The table records around 290,000 clones, 80% to 95% of them present only once. What was sequenced was PBMCs or T cells enriched from blood (not recorded which). These receptors were taken from a young woman who had recovered from COVID-19.

V is TRBV27 and J is TRBJ2-6; TRBD2 matches at 11 bases. V gave up 1 base and J gave up 0 bases; unmatched junction bases: 2. Germline V CDR1 and CDR2: MNHEY, SMNVEV (reference sequence). The CDR3 totals 18 residues. CDR3 nucleotides: TGTGCCAGCAGTTTATTTAGCGGGAGGGGCTCTGGGGCCAACGTCCTGACTTTC. Protein sequence: CASSLFSGRGSGANVLTF. Complete variable domain (other parts from reference TRBV27 and TRBJ2-6): EAQVTQNPRYLITVTGKKLTVTCSQNMNHEYMSWYRQDPGLGLRQIYYSMNVEVTDKGDVPEGYKVSRKEKRNFPLILESPSPNQTSLYFCASSLFSGRGSGANVLTFGAGSRLTVL.

The rearrangement uses TRBV7-9 and TRBJ2-7; weak D call: TRBD2 (5 bases). The V gene lost 4 bases and the J gene lost 2 bases, with 15 bases spanning the gap. The CDR3 is 15 residues long. Germline lookup yields CDR1 SEHNR and CDR2 FQNEAQ (reference sequence). The CDR3 loop reads CASSSIGLPAYEQYF. CDR3 bases: TGTGCCAGCAGCTCGATCGGACTCCCTGCCTACGAGCAGTACTTC.

Regarding this clone: Other DNA sequences in the same sample also yield this CDR3. The chain joins TRBV27 to TRBJ2-7; TRBD2 might be the D (5 bases). The germline V gene has CDR1 MNHEY and CDR2 SMNVEV (reference sequence). V lost 3 bases and J 2 bases, leaving 11 bases between the germline ends. This CDR3 region has 14 residues. Written as DNA, the CDR3 is TGTGCCAGCAGTTTCTCAGGAGGACCCTACGAGCAGTACTTC. It translates to CASSFSGGPYEQYF.

The chain links TRBV11-2 to TRBJ2-7, with a tentative D call TRBD2 (6 bases). V lost 6 bases, J lost 5 bases, and 8 bases lay in between. The CDR3 has 11 residues. Germline V gene data show CDR1 as SGHAT and CDR2 as FQNNGV. The CDR3 nucleotides are TGTGCCAGCAGGGAGGGGCACGAGCAGTACTTC. It encodes CASREGHEQYF.

The chain employs TRBV5-1 and TRBJ2-3, with TRBD2 matching over 11 bases. Germline V lookup: CDR1 SGHRS, CDR2 YFSETQ. The J segment lost 0 bases and the V segment lost 4 bases, leaving 4 bases of the junction unmatched. The CDR3 consists of 16 residues. The CDR3: CASSHRTSGSTDTQYF. For the CDR3, the DNA is TGCGCCAGCAGCCACAGGACTAGCGGGAGCACAGATACGCAGTATTTT.

The rearrangement joins TRBV18 to TRBJ2-1, with D possibly TRBD1 on 6 matching bases. Between the trimmed V and J ends, which lost 0 bases and 8 bases, there was a span of 17 bases. Germline assignment: CDR1 KGHSH and CDR2 LQKENI. The CDR3 consists of 16 residues. CDR3 amino acids: CASSPPRAGVIHEQFF. CDR3 DNA: TGTGCCAGCTCACCACCCAGGGCAGGGGTGATCCATGAGCAGTTCTTC.

This chain links TRBV5-1 with TRBJ2-5; 9 bases fit TRBD1. CDR1 is SGHRS, CDR2 YFSETQ, per germline. Trimming cost V 4 bases and J 5 bases; bases outside gene matches: 3. The CDR3 extends over 13 amino acids. The CDR3 is CASSPGQGETQYF. The CDR3 DNA reads TGCGCCAGCAGCCCTGGACAGGGGGAGACCCAGTACTTC.

Here the CDR3 DNA reads TGTGCCTGGAGTTGGGACGGGGGAACTGAAGCTTTCTTT. Amino acids: CAWSWDGGTEAFF. This chain joins TRBV30 and TRBJ1-1; D perhaps matches TRBD1 (5 bases). The CDR3 contains 13 residues. Looked up from germline, CDR1 is GTSNPN and CDR2 is SVGIG (reference sequence). V was clipped by 2 bases and J by 5 bases, with 12 bases between them.

This clone was seen a single time. The chain joins TRBV2 to TRBJ1-5; 10 bases fit TRBD1. CDR1 and CDR2 from the germline V gene are SNHLY and FYNNEI. The CDR3 loop spans 15 amino acids. The V and J ends lost 7 bases and 2 bases, in that order; junction bases with no gene match: 5. The CDR3 DNA reads as TGTGCCAGCACCCCAGGGACAGGGGGCAATCAGCCCCAGCATTTT. Translated: CASTPGTGGNQPQHF.

The chain combines TRBV29-1 with TRBJ1-2; a possible D gene is TRBD1 (6 bases). Trimming left V 3 bases short and J 5 bases short, with 13 bases between. From germline, CDR1 is SQVTM and CDR2 ANQGSEA. CDR3 length: 13 residues. DNA for the CDR3: TGCAGCGTTGAGTGGACAGAAGTTTATGGCTACACCTTC. It codes for CSVEWTEVYGYTF.

The V gene is TRBV5-4, the J gene TRBJ1-3; 8 nucleotides match TRBD1. Germline CDR1 and CDR2: SGHNT and YYREEE (reference sequence). The CDR3 covers 15 residues. V trimming: 4 bases; J trimming: 0 bases; junction bases outside the gene matches: 3. The CDR3 DNA follows: TGTGCCAGCAGCCTGACAGGGGTCTCTGGAAACACCATATATTTT. Its protein product is CASSLTGVSGNTIYF.

The chain has TRBV4-3 and TRBJ2-7, with 15 nucleotides matching TRBD2. This CDR3 is built from 17 residues. The V gene end was trimmed by 0 bases and the J gene end by 7 bases; junction bases not matched to a gene: 7. The germline CDR1 and CDR2 sequences are LGHNA and YSLEER. CDR3 in amino acids: CASSQDSGTSGRKEQYF. The CDR3 DNA follows: TGCGCCAGCAGCCAAGATTCTGGGACTAGCGGGAGGAAAGAGCAGTACTTC.

V gene TRBV4-1 combines with J gene TRBJ1-1; 7 bases agree with TRBD1. Trimming cost V 4 bases and J 7 bases; bases outside gene matches: 9. CDR3 length: 14 residues. The germline V gene has CDR1 MGHRA and CDR2 YSYEKL. Here the CDR3 DNA reads TGCGCCAGCAGCCCCGACAGGGCTTCGCTTGAAGCTTTCTTT. It translates to CASSPDRASLEAFF.

This chain connects TRBV6-5 to TRBJ2-3, with 7 bases identical to TRBD1. The CDR3 spans 15 residues. V lost 5 bases to trimming and J lost 1 base; unmatched junction nucleotides: 6. CDR1 is MNHEY, CDR2 SVGAGI, per germline. The CDR3: CASSRGGAGTDTQYF. DNA for the CDR3: TGTGCCAGCAGTCGAGGGGGCGCAGGCACAGATACGCAGTATTTT.

The V gene is TRBV6-2 or TRBV6-3, the J gene TRBJ1-1; D ambiguous. The germline V and J ends were trimmed by 1 base and 11 bases, with 11 bases remaining between them. CDR1 and CDR2 from the germline V gene are MNHEY and SVGEGT. The CDR3 extends over 12 amino acids. The CDR3 bases are TGTGCCAGCAGTTACTTGGCATCGCCGGCTTTCTTT. Translating gives CASSYLASPAFF.

The CDR3 DNA is TGTGCCACCAGTGATTTCCCCCGGGACAGGGAAAATGAGCAGTTCTTC. As protein: CATSDFPRDRENEQFF. This chain joins TRBV24-1 and TRBJ2-1; TRBD1 aligns across 9 bases. V lost 1 base, J lost 7 bases, and 7 bases stayed unmatched. CDR3 length: 16 residues. Looked up from germline, CDR1 is KGHDR and CDR2 is SFDVKD.